The present entry profiles one T cell receptor (beta chain) with its context. What it binds is not known. This record comes from a study of identical twins. Whole-study findings and limits: Rather than following the same donors, the conclusions depended on cross-sectional statistical analysis. Within beta out-of-frame sequences, the excess sharing observed between twins was weaker.

V was trimmed by 0 bases and J by 5 bases, leaving 7 bases between them. This CDR3 spans 13 amino acids. Addition of a universal primer site occurred through template switching, and cDNA carried unique molecular identifiers. TCRdb reanalysed the 5' RACE reads using MiXCR and keeps one entry per CDR3 protein. The repertoire holds 450,000 to 500,000 distinct CDR3 sequences, 13% to 15% seen once, with about 0.94% in the top ten. These same records also appear under a second study, on yellow fever vaccine responses in identical twins.

The chain links TRBV12-3 or TRBV12-4 to TRBJ1-2; D uncertain. The receptor comes from a woman under 30 in good health. The sequenced material came from CD4+ T cells sorted from blood. The CDR3 loop reads CASSLAKGYGYTF. As DNA, the CDR3 is TGTGCCAGCAGTTTAGCGAAAGGTTATGGCTACACCTTC.